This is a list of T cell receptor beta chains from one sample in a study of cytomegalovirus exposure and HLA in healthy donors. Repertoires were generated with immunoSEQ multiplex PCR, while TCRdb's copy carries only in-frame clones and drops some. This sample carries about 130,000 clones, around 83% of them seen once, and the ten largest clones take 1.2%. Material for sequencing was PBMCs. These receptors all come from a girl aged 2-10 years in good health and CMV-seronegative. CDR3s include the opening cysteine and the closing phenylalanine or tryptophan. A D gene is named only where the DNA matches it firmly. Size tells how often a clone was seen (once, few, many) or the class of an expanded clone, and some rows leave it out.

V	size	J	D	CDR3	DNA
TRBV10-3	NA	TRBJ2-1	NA	CAISDPLRKSSYNEQFF	TGTGCCATCAGTGACCCTCTTAGAAAAAGCTCCTACAATGAGCAGTTCTTC
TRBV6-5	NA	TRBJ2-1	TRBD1	CASKKDRAPNEQFF	TGTGCCAGCAAGAAAGACAGGGCCCCCAATGAGCAGTTCTTC
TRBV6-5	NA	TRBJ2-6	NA	CASSPLTSGANVLTF	TGTGCCAGCAGCCCACTTACCTCTGGGGCCAACGTCCTGACTTTC
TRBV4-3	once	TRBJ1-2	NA	CASSQLTGANYGYTF	TGCGCCAGCAGCCAACTTACAGGCGCCAACTATGGCTACACCTTC
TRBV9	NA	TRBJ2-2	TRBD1	CASVPTGAATGELFF	TGTGCCAGCGTACCCACAGGGGCGGCCACCGGGGAGCTGTTTTTT
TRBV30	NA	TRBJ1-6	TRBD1	CAWSPGQGYSPLHF	TGTGCCTGGAGTCCGGGACAGGGGTACTCACCCCTCCACTTT
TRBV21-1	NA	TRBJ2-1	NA	CASSKSPVTVTDEQFF	TGTGCCAGCAGCAAATCCCCGGTCACAGTCACTGATGAGCAGTTCTTC
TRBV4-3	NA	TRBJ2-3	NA	CASSLLLASDTQYF	TGCGCCAGCAGCCTTTTACTCGCCTCAGATACGCAGTATTTT
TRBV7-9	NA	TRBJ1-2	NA	CASSLGGLDYGYTF	TGTGCCAGCAGCCTGGGGGGTTTGGACTATGGCTACACCTTC
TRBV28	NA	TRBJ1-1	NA	CASTLRGGEAFF	TGTGCCAGCACCCTCCGGGGGGGCGAAGCTTTCTTT
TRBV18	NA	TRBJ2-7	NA	CASSPDFESYEQYF	TGTGCCAGCTCACCAGACTTCGAATCCTACGAGCAGTACTTC
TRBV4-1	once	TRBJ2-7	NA	CASSQETGYEQYF	TGCGCCAGCAGCCAAGAAACCGGGTACGAGCAGTACTTC
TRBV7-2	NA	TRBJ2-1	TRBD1	CASSLGLSTGGNEQFF	TGTGCCAGCAGCTTAGGGTTAAGTACAGGGGGCAATGAGCAGTTCTTC
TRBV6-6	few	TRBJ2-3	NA	CASSATSTDTQYF	TGTGCCAGCAGTGCGACTAGCACAGATACGCAGTATTTT
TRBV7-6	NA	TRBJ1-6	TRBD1	CASSSGQGASNSPLHF	TGTGCCAGCAGCTCGGGACAGGGGGCGAGTAATTCACCCCTCCACTTT
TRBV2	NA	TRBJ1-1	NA	CASRSDLRVDTEAFF	TGTGCCAGCAGATCCGATCTCAGGGTTGACACTGAAGCTTTCTTT
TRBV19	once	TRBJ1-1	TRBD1	CASSPLDRDYTEAFF	TGTGCCAGTAGTCCCTTGGACAGGGATTACACTGAAGCTTTCTTT
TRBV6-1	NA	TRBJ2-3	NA	CASSELYGSTDTQYF	TGTGCCAGCAGTGAACTCTACGGTAGCACAGATACGCAGTATTTT
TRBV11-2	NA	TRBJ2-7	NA	CASRRAGGYEQYF	TGTGCCAGCAGACGGGCCGGGGGCTACGAGCAGTACTTC
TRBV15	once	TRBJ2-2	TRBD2	CATSRVTSSGELFF	TGTGCCACCAGCAGAGTGACTAGCTCCGGGGAGCTGTTTTTT
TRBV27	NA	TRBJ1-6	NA	CASSSSAGESSYNSPLHF	TGTGCCAGCAGTTCTTCTGCAGGGGAGAGCTCCTATAATTCACCCCTCCACTTT
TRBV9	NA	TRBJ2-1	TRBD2	CASSVEGLTYNEQFF	TGTGCCAGCAGCGTAGAGGGACTAACCTACAATGAGCAGTTCTTC
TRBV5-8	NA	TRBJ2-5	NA	CASSFQARRRETQYF	TGTGCCAGCAGCTTCCAAGCGCGGCGAAGGGAGACCCAGTACTTC
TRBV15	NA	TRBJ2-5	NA	CATSRGIKQYF	TGTGCCACGTCCCGGGGGATCAAGCAGTACTTC
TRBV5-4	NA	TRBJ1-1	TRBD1	CASSSGQGAGTEAFF	TGTGCCAGCAGCTCGGGACAGGGGGCAGGCACTGAAGCTTTCTTT
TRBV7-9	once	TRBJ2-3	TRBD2	CASSLVLGAGVDTQYF	TGTGCCAGCAGCTTAGTGCTCGGAGCGGGGGTGGATACGCAGTATTTT
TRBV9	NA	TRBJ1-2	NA	CASSVTGGSYGYTF	TGTGCCAGCAGCGTCACCGGGGGAAGCTATGGCTACACCTTC